The 13 T cell receptor beta chains below were found in one sample sequenced in a study of cytomegalovirus exposure and HLA in healthy donors. PCR used 60 Vbeta primers and 13 Jbeta primers. Sequencing was performed with immunoSEQ multiplex PCR; in TCRdb, only in-frame clones are kept and a portion is missing. This sample has around 150,000 clones, with 75% to 85% found just once. The sequencing sample was made of PBMCs. Every receptor here comes from a man between 45 and 60 years old in good health and CMV-seronegative.

V and J are TRBV5-6 and TRBJ2-2; perhaps TRBD2 as D (5 bases). With 7 bases removed from V and 2 bases from J, the gap between germline ends came to 15 bases. The CDR3 length is 15 residues. The V gene's germline CDR1 is SGHDT and CDR2 YYEEEE. CDR3 sequence: CASGPGLSNTGELFF. For the CDR3, the DNA is TGTGCCAGCGGCCCAGGACTGTCAAACACCGGGGAGCTGTTTTTT.

V and J are TRBV19 and TRBJ2-4; D is perhaps TRBD1 (7 bases). CDR1 LNHDA and CDR2 SQIVND come from the germline V gene (reference sequence). CDR3 length: 14 residues. V gave up 2 bases and J gave up 6 bases, with 11 bases separating them. This CDR3 reads CASSIYQGGNIQYF. The CDR3 nucleotides are TGTGCCAGTAGTATATATCAGGGGGGAAACATTCAGTACTTC.

This clone was observed a few times. V usage is TRBV29-1 and J usage is TRBJ1-2; 7 nucleotides match TRBD1. The V gene end was trimmed by 5 bases and the J gene end by 4 bases; junction bases not matched to a gene: 16. In germline, CDR1 is SQVTM, CDR2 ANQGSEA. The CDR3 runs to 16 residues. CDR3 coding DNA: TGCAGCGTTAACACACCGGGTGACAGGGTGGGCTATGGCTACACCTTC. It codes for CSVNTPGDRVGYGYTF.

The chain is built from TRBV6-4 and TRBJ2-3; no clear D. The CDR3 loop spans 13 amino acids. Germline values: CDR1 MRHNA, CDR2 SNTAGT. V shed 5 bases and J shed 6 bases, with 12 bases lying between them. The CDR3 region has the DNA TGTGCCAGCAGTTTGAGGCCCCCTGATACGCAGTATTTT. Translating gives CASSLRPPDTQYF.

This clone appeared a few times. This sequence joins TRBV11-2 and TRBJ1-1, with 12 bases matching TRBD1. The CDR3 contains 16 residues. The V and J ends lost 5 bases and 0 bases, in that order; junction bases with no gene match: 4. Germline CDR1 SGHAT, CDR2 FQNNGV. The CDR3 DNA is TGTGCCAGCAGCCTTAGGGACAGGGGGCTGAACACTGAAGCTTTCTTT. This sequence encodes CASSLRDRGLNTEAFF.

The CDR3 DNA reads as TGCAGTGCTTCTAGCTTCAATGAGCAGTTCTTC. It specifies CSASSFNEQFF. The chain uses TRBV20-1 and TRBJ2-1, with a possible D match to TRBD2 (5 bases). The germline V and J ends were trimmed by 5 bases and 6 bases, with 8 bases remaining between them. Per germline, CDR1 DFQATT and CDR2 SNEGSKA (reference sequence). The CDR3 extends over 11 amino acids.

V is TRBV6-1 and J is TRBJ1-5, with TRBD1 matching 7 bases. The CDR3 length is 16 residues. After removal of 1 base from V and 5 bases from J, the junction contained 8 bases not matched to a gene. Per germline, CDR1 MNHNS and CDR2 SASEGT. CDR3 nucleotide sequence: TGTGCCAGCAGTGAAGAAGTCGGGACAGTCTATCAGCCCCAGCATTTT. It specifies CASSEEVGTVYQPQHF.

J is TRBJ2-3 and V is TRBV7-3, with a possible D match to TRBD1 (5 bases). With 4 bases removed from V and 5 bases from J, the gap between germline ends came to 16 bases. The length of the CDR3 is 15 residues. Germline CDR1 SGHTA, CDR2 FQGTGA. The CDR3 region is CASSSRAGKGDTQYF. The CDR3 DNA follows: TGTGCCAGCAGCTCCCGGGCAGGGAAGGGAGATACGCAGTATTTT.

Comment on this clone: Other DNA sequences in this sample translate to the same CDR3. The CDR3: CASSVARNTEAFF. CDR3 DNA sequence: TGTGCCAGCAGCGTAGCGAGGAACACTGAAGCTTTCTTT. The J gene is TRBJ1-1, the V gene TRBV9; D unresolved. Germline V gene lookup returns CDR1 SGDLS and CDR2 YYNGEE. Between the trimmed V and J ends, which lost 0 bases and 1 base, there was a span of 4 bases. The CDR3 loop spans 13 amino acids.

This chain uses TRBV6-4 with TRBJ2-3; 9 bases are a match to TRBD2. The germline V gene encodes CDR1 MRHNA and CDR2 SNTAGT. The CDR3 totals 16 residues. J gave up 4 bases and V 1 base, and 6 bases lay outside the gene matches. The DNA of the CDR3 is TGTGCCAGCAGTGACTTAGCGGGGGCCGGTGCAGATACGCAGTATTTT. Its protein is CASSDLAGAGADTQYF.

This clone was observed a few times. The chain combines TRBV6-1 with TRBJ2-7, with 9 nucleotides matching TRBD2. V trimming: 1 base; J trimming: 6 bases; junction bases outside the gene matches: 4. The CDR3 extends over 14 amino acids. Germline V gene sequence: CDR1 MNHNS, CDR2 SASEGT. The CDR3: CASSEERGAFEQYF. In DNA, the CDR3 is TGTGCCAGCAGTGAAGAGCGGGGGGCCTTCGAGCAGTACTTC.

For the CDR3, the DNA is TGTGCCAGCAGTCCGGGGGCAGGGGGTAACTATGGCTACACCTTC. It encodes CASSPGAGGNYGYTF. The V and J genes are TRBV9 and TRBJ1-2, with 7 bases aligning to TRBD1. Germline V gives CDR1 SGDLS, CDR2 YYNGEE. V lost 5 bases, J lost 1 base, and 8 bases stayed unmatched. The CDR3 is 15 residues long.

The rearrangement uses TRBV5-1 and TRBJ1-2; TRBD1 agrees at 9 bases. The CDR3 extends over 13 amino acids. Per the germline V gene, CDR1 is SGHRS and CDR2 is YFSETQ. Unmatched junction bases numbered 5, after V lost 3 bases and J lost 8 bases. The CDR3 DNA reads as TGCGCCAGCAGCTCGGACAGGGGCCACGGCTACACCTTC. Protein: CASSSDRGHGYTF.